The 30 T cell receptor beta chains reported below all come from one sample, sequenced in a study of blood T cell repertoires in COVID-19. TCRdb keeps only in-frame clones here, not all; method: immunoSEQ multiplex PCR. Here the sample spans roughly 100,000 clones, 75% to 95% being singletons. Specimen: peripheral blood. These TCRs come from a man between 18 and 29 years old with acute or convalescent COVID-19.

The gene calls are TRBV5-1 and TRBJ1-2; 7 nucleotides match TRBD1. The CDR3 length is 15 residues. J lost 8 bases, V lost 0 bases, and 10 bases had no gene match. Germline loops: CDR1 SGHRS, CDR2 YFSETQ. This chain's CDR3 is CASSLVLQGYRGYTF. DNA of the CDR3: TGCGCCAGCAGCTTGGTCCTACAGGGGTACAGGGGCTACACCTTC.

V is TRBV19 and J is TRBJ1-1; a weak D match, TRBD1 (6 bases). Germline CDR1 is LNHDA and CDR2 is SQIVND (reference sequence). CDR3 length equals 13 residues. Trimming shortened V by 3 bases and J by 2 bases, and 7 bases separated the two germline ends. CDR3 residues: CASSMDSNTEAFF. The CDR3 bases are TGTGCCAGTAGTATGGACAGTAACACTGAAGCTTTCTTT. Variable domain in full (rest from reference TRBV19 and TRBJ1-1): DGGITQSPKYLFRKEGQNVTLSCEQNLNHDAMYWYRQDPGQGLRLIYYSQIVNDFQKGDIAEGYSVSREKKESFPLTVTSAQKNPTAFYLCASSMDSNTEAFFGQGTRLTVV.

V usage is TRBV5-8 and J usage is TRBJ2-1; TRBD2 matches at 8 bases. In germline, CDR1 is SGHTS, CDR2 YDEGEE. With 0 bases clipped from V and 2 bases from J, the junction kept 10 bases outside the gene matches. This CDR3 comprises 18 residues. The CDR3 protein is CASSLEVYGGRTYNEQFF. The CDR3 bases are TGTGCCAGCAGCTTGGAGGTTTACGGCGGGAGGACCTACAATGAGCAGTTCTTC.

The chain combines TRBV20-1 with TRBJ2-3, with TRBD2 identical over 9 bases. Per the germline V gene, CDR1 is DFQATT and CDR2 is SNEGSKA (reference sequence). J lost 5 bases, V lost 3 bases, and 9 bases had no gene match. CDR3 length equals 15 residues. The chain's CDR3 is CSASHLAGAEDTQYF. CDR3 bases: TGCAGTGCTAGTCACTTAGCGGGAGCAGAAGATACGCAGTATTTT.

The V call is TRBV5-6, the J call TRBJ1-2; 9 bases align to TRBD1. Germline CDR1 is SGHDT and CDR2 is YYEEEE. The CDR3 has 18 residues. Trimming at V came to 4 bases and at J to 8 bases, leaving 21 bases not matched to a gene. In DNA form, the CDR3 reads TGTGCCAGCAGCGACTCAATCCTAGGACAGGGGTTTTATCAGGGCTACACCTTC. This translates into CASSDSILGQGFYQGYTF.

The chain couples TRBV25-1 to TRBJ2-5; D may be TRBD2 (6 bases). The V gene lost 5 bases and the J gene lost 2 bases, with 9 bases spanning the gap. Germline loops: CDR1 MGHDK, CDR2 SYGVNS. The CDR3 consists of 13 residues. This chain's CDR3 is CASSSREQETQYF. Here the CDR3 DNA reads TGTGCCAGCAGTAGCCGGGAGCAAGAGACCCAGTACTTC.

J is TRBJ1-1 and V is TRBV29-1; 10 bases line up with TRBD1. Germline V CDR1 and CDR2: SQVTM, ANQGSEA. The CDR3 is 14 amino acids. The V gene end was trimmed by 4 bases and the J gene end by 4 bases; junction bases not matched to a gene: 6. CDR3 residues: CSVGDRGRSTEAFF. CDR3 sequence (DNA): TGCAGCGTTGGGGACAGGGGTAGGAGCACTGAAGCTTTCTTT.

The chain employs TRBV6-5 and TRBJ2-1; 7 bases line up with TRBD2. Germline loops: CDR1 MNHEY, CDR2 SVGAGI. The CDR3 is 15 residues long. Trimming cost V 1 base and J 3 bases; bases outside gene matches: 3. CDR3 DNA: TGTGCCAGCAGTTACTGGGCGGGAGACTACAATGAGCAGTTCTTC. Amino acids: CASSYWAGDYNEQFF.

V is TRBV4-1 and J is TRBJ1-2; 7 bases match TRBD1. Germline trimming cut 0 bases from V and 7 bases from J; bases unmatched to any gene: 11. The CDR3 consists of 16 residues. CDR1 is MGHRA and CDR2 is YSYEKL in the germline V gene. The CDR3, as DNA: TGCGCCAGCAGCCAAGATCAGAACAGGGGAAGCTCTGGCTACACCTTC. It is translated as CASSQDQNRGSSGYTF.

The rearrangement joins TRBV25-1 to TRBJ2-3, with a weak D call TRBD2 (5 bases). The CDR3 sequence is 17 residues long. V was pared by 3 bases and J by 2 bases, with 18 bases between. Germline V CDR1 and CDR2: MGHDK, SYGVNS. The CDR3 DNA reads TGTGCCAGCAGTGACGAGGAGCGGCCGATATACACAGATACGCAGTATTTT. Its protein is CASSDEERPIYTDTQYF.

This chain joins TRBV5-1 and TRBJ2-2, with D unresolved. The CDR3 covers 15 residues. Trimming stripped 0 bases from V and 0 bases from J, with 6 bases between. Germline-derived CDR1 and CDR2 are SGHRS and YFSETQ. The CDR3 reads CASSLETPNTGELFF. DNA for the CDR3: TGCGCCAGCAGCTTGGAAACACCGAACACCGGGGAGCTGTTTTTT.

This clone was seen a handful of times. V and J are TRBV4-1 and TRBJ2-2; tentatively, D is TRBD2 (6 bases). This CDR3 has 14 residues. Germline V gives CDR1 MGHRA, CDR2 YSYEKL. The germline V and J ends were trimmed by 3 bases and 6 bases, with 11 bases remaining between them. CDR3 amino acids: CASSQVTRPGELFF. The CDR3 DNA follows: TGCGCCAGCAGCCAGGTGACTAGACCCGGGGAGCTGTTTTTT.

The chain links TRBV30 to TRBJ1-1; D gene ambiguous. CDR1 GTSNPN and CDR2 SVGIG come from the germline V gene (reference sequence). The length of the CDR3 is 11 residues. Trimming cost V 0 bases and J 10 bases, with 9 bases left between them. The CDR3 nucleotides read TGTGCCTGGAGTGTCGGAGGCCCAGCTTTCTTT. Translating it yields CAWSVGGPAFF.

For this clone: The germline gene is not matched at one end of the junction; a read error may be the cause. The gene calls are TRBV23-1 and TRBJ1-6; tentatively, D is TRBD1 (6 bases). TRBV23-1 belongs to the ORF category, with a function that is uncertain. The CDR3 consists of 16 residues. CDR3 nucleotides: TGCGCCAGCAGTCAACCCGACAGGTCAGTCGTTTCACCCTTCCACTTT. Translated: CASSQPDRSVVSPFHF.

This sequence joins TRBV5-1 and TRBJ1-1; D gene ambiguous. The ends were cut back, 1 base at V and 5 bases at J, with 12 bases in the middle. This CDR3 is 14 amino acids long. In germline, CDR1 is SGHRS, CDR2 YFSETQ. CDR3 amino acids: CASSLSSAGTEAFF. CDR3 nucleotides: TGCGCCAGCAGCTTGTCGTCGGCGGGAACTGAAGCTTTCTTT.

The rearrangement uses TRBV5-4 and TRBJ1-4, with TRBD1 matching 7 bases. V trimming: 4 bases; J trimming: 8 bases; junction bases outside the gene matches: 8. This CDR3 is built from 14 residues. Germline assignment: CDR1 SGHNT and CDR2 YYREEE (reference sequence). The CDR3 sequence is CASSVKTGNEKLFF. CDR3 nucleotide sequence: TGTGCCAGCAGCGTCAAGACAGGGAACGAAAAACTGTTTTTT.

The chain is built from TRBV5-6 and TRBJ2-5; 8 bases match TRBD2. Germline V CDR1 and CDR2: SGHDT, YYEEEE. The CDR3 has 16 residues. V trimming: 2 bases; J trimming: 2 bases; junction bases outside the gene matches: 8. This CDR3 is CASSLERGQYQETQYF. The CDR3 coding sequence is TGTGCCAGCAGCTTAGAGCGGGGGCAGTATCAAGAGACCCAGTACTTC.

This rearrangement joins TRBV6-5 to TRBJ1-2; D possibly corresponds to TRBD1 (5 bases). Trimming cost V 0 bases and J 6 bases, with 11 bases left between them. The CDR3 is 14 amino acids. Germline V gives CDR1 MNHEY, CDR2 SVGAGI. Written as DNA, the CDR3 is TGTGCCAGCAGTTACTCCCGGGGGAGTAATGGCTACACCTTC. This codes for CASSYSRGSNGYTF.

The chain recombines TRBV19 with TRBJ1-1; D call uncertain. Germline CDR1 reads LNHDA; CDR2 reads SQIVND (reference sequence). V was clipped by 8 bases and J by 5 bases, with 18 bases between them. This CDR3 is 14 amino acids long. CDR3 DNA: TGTGCCAGTCACGCCGGGCGGGAATTGACTGAAGCTTTCTTT. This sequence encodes CASHAGRELTEAFF.

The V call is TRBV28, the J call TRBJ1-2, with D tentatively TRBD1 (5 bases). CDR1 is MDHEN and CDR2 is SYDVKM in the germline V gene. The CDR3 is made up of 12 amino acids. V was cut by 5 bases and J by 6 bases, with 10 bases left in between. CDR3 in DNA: TGTGCCAGCAGTCCGGGGGGGGATGGCTACACCTTC. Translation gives CASSPGGDGYTF.

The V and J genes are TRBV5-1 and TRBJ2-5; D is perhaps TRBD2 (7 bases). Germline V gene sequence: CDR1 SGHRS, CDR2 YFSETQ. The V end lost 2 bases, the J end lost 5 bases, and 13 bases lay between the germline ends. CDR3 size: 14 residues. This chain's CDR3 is CASSFTGGTETQYF. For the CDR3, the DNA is TGCGCCAGCAGCTTTACGGGGGGCACGGAGACCCAGTACTTC.

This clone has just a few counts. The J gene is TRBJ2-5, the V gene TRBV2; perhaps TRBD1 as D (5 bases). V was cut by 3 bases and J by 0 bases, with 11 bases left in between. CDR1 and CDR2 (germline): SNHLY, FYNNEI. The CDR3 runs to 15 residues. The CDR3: CASSEGLLYQETQYF. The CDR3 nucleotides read TGTGCCAGCAGTGAGGGGCTGCTGTACCAAGAGACCCAGTACTTC.

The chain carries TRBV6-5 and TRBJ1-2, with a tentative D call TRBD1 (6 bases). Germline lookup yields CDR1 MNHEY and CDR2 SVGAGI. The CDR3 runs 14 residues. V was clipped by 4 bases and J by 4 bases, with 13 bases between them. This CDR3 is CASSFERGTYGYTF. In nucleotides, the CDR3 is TGTGCCAGCAGTTTCGAAAGGGGGACCTATGGCTACACCTTC.

DNA of the CDR3: TGTGCCAGCAGCCAAGATTACAGGGGCGAAAAACTGTTTTTT. Its protein product is CASSQDYRGEKLFF. The V gene is TRBV3-1 (or the pseudogene TRBV3-2), the J gene TRBJ1-4, with TRBD1 identical over 7 bases. With 0 bases clipped from V and 8 bases from J, the junction kept 3 bases outside the gene matches. CDR1 is LGHDT and CDR2 is YNNKEL in the germline V gene (reference sequence). This CDR3 has 14 amino acids.

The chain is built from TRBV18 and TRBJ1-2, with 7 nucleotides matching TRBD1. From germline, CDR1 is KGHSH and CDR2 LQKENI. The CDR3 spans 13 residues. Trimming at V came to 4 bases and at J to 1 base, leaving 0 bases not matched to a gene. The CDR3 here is CASSRDSNYGYTF. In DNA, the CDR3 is TGTGCCAGCTCACGGGACAGTAACTATGGCTACACCTTC.

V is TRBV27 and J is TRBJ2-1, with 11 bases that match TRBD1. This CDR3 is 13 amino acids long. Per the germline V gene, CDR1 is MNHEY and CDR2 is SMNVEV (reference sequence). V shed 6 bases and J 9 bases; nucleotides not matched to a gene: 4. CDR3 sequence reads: CASSPGTGGEQFF. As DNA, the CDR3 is TGTGCCAGCAGCCCCGGGACAGGGGGTGAGCAGTTCTTC.

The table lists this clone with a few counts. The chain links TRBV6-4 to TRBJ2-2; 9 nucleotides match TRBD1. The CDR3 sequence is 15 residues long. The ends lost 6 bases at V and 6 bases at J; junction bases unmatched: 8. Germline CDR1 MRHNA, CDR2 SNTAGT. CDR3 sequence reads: CASSAGTGIAGELFF. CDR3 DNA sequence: TGTGCCAGCAGCGCCGGGACAGGGATCGCCGGGGAGCTGTTTTTT.

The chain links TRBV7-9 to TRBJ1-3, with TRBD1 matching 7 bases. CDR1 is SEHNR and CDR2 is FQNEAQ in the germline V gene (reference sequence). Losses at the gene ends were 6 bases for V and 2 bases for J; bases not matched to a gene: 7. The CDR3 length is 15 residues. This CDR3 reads CASSAQGQAGNTIYF. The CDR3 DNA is TGTGCCAGCAGTGCCCAAGGACAGGCTGGAAACACCATATATTTT.

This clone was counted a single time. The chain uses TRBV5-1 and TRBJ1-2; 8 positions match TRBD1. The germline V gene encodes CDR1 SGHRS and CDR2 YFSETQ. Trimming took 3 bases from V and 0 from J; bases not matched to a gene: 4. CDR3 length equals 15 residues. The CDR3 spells CASSWGTGANYGYTF. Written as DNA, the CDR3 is TGCGCCAGCAGCTGGGGGACAGGAGCTAACTATGGCTACACCTTC.

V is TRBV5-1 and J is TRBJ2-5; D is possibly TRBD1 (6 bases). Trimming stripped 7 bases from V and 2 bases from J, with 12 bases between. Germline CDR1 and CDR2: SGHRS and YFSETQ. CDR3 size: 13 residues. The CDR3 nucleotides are TGCGCCAGCGGAACAGGGTTACAAGAGACCCAGTACTTC. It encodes CASGTGLQETQYF.